Listed below are T cell receptor beta chains from one sample, sequenced in a study of tumor-infiltrating lymphocytes in oesophageal squamous cell carcinoma. One entry per CDR3 protein results from TCRdb running MiXCR on the PCR reads. The sample carries 19,000 or so distinct CDR3 sequences, about two fifths recorded once. Material: blood. The origin of the receptors is a male donor with esophageal squamous cell carcinoma. CDR3s include the opening cysteine and the closing phenylalanine or tryptophan. Fields, in order: clone size, V gene, D gene, J gene, CDR3 DNA, CDR3 protein. A D gene is named only where the DNA matches it firmly. The size entry is marked missing in some rows and otherwise reads once, few, many or a size class.

size: .
V: TRBV27
D: TRBD1
J: TRBJ2-7
DNA: TGTGCCAGCAGTGCCGGACAGGGGACCCACGAGCAGTACTTC
CDR3: CASSAGQGTHEQYF

size: large
V: TRBV7-6
D: TRBD2
J: TRBJ2-1
DNA: TGTGCCAGCAGCTTAGTACAAGGGACTAGCAGGGTAGTGTCCTACAATGAGCAGTTCTTC
CDR3: CASSLVQGTSRVVSYNEQFF

size: many
V: TRBV7-2
D: TRBD1
J: TRBJ1-4
DNA: TGTGCCAGCAGCTCTCGGACAGGGGGCCTTGGGACTAATGAAAAACTGTTTTTT
CDR3: CASSSRTGGLGTNEKLFF

size: .
V: TRBV20-1
D: .
J: TRBJ2-4
DNA: TGCAGTGCTAGAGCTCTAGGGAGGGACAATAATCCCAAAAACATTCAGTACTTC
CDR3: CSARALGRDNNPKNIQYF

size: many
V: TRBV27
D: .
J: TRBJ1-1
DNA: TGTGCCAGCAGTCACCCCAGCATCGGAGCTTTCTTT
CDR3: CASSHPSIGAFF

size: .
V: TRBV7-4
D: .
J: TRBJ2-1
DNA: TGTGCCAGCAGCTTACCTAGTTCCAATGAGCAGTTCTTC
CDR3: CASSLPSSNEQFF

size: few
V: TRBV7-2
D: TRBD2
J: TRBJ2-5
DNA: TGTGCCAGCATTCACACTCGAACTAGCGGGGGATCTGGGACCCAGTACTTC
CDR3: CASIHTRTSGGSGTQYF

size: medium-sized
V: TRBV7-9
D: .
J: TRBJ1-1
DNA: TGTGCCAGCAGCCCTTCTTCGGGGGTGAACACTGAAGCTTTCTTT
CDR3: CASSPSSGVNTEAFF

size: many
V: TRBV14
D: TRBD2
J: TRBJ2-7
DNA: TGTGCCAGCAGCCAAGAGTATCGACTAGCGTACTACAATGAGCAGTACTTC
CDR3: CASSQEYRLAYYNEQYF

size: medium-sized
V: TRBV10-1
D: .
J: TRBJ2-1
DNA: TGCGCCAGCAGTGAATTCAGATACAATGAGCAGTTCTTC
CDR3: CASSEFRYNEQFF

size: few
V: TRBV5-1
D: TRBD2
J: TRBJ2-3
DNA: TGCGCCAGCAGCCGCGGGGGAGCGGGAGCTGCGGATACGCAGTATTTT
CDR3: CASSRGGAGAADTQYF

size: .
V: TRBV6-6
D: TRBD1
J: TRBJ2-5
DNA: TGTGCCAGCAGTTACTCGGGACAGGATATAGAGACCCAGTACTTC
CDR3: CASSYSGQDIETQYF

size: many
V: TRBV6-6
D: .
J: TRBJ2-5
DNA: TGTGCCAGCAGTTACTCGTTTGGGCGGGTACAAGAGACCCAGTACTTC
CDR3: CASSYSFGRVQETQYF

size: medium-sized
V: TRBV7-8
D: TRBD2
J: TRBJ2-1
DNA: TGTGCCAGCAGCTTAGTAGCGGGAGGGCCAAATGAGCAGTTCTTC
CDR3: CASSLVAGGPNEQFF

size: .
V: TRBV12-5
D: TRBD1
J: TRBJ2-3
DNA: TGTGTTAGTGGTCTACCCGGACAGGCCTACCAAAGCTCCTACGAGCAGTATTTT
CDR3: CVSGLPGQAYQSSYEQYF

size: many
V: TRBV5-1
D: .
J: TRBJ1-4
DNA: TGCGCCAGCAGCTTGGACAGGGAGGGAGAAAAACTGTTTTTT
CDR3: CASSLDREGEKLFF

size: few
V: TRBV7-2
D: TRBD1
J: TRBJ2-5
DNA: TGTGCCATCGCACTTCAGGGGGCGAGACAAGAGACCCAGTACTTC
CDR3: CAIALQGARQETQYF

size: .
V: TRBV18
D: .
J: TRBJ2-3
DNA: TGTGCCAGCTCACCGCAGGGGCGGAGCACAGATACGCAGTATTTT
CDR3: CASSPQGRSTDTQYF

size: medium-sized
V: TRBV7-2
D: .
J: TRBJ2-1
DNA: TGTGCCAGCAGCTTTCGGGCCAAGAGGGTATTCTTC
CDR3: CASSFRAKRVFF

size: few
V: TRBV4-3
D: TRBD2
J: TRBJ2-7
DNA: TGCGCCAGCAGCCAAGATCCGAGCGGGATTTGGGGCAATGAGCAGTACTTC
CDR3: CASSQDPSGIWGNEQYF

size: .
V: TRBV6-1
D: .
J: TRBJ2-5
DNA: TGTGCCAGCAACATCGGGTGGGGGGAGACCCAGTACTTC
CDR3: CASNIGWGETQYF

size: medium-sized
V: TRBV7-9
D: .
J: TRBJ2-1
DNA: TGTGCCAGCAGCCGGGTTGGGCCCCAGGTCCATGAGCAGTTCTTC
CDR3: CASSRVGPQVHEQFF

size: many
V: TRBV7-9
D: TRBD2
J: TRBJ2-2
DNA: TGTGCCAGCAGCCTGCTAGCGGGCCTGTTGGCCGGGGAGCTGTTTTTT
CDR3: CASSLLAGLLAGELFF

size: .
V: TRBV6-1
D: TRBD1
J: TRBJ2-4
DNA: TGTGCCAGCAGTAGACCGGGACAGAGAGCCAAAAACATTCAGTACTTC
CDR3: CASSRPGQRAKNIQYF

size: few
V: TRBV7-8
D: TRBD2
J: TRBJ2-1
DNA: TGTGCCAGCAGCTTAGCGCATCAGCGGGGGTTTGAGCAGTTCTTC
CDR3: CASSLAHQRGFEQFF

size: many
V: TRBV20-1
D: TRBD2
J: TRBJ2-5
DNA: TGCAGTGCTAGTAGGCTAGCGGGATTTGAGACCCAGTACTTC
CDR3: CSASRLAGFETQYF

size: few
V: TRBV24-1
D: .
J: TRBJ2-7
DNA: TGTGCCACCACTTCGGGAAGCAATGAGCAGTTGTTC
CDR3: CATTSGSNEQLF

size: few
V: TRBV12-3/TRBV12-4
D: .
J: TRBJ2-6
DNA: .
CDR3: CASSPHGGPLHLRF

size: medium-sized
V: TRBV12-3/TRBV12-4
D: .
J: TRBJ1-1
DNA: TGTGCCAGCAGTTTGGGAGACAGCTCTAACGAAGCTTTCTTT
CDR3: CASSLGDSSNEAFF

size: .
V: TRBV7-2
D: .
J: TRBJ2-3
DNA: TGTGCCAGCATCCCCTTGGGAAGGAGCACAGATACGCAGTATTTT
CDR3: CASIPLGRSTDTQYF

size: .
V: TRBV7-2
D: TRBD1
J: TRBJ2-7
DNA: TGTGCCAGCAGCAAACAGGGGGACTTAACCTACGAGCAGTACTTC
CDR3: CASSKQGDLTYEQYF

size: many
V: TRBV6-1
D: .
J: TRBJ1-1
DNA: TGTGCCAGCAGTCTAGGGCGGGGAATTAGAACTGAAGCTTTCTTT
CDR3: CASSLGRGIRTEAFF

size: medium-sized
V: TRBV7-9
D: TRBD1
J: TRBJ2-3
DNA: TGTGCCAGCAGCTTATTCAGGACAGGGGTAAATACGCAGTATTTT
CDR3: CASSLFRTGVNTQYF

size: many
V: TRBV6-6
D: .
J: TRBJ1-2
DNA: TGTGCCAGCAGTTATTCCCCTACCGGCAACCCCTACACCTTC
CDR3: CASSYSPTGNPYTF

size: few
V: TRBV7-6
D: TRBD1
J: TRBJ2-7
DNA: TGTGCCAGCAGCCGGGACAGGGAGTCCGAGCAGTACTTC
CDR3: CASSRDRESEQYF

size: .
V: TRBV7-9
D: TRBD2
J: TRBJ2-3
DNA: TGTGCCAGCAGCCAACCCCCGGGACTAGCGGGGGGGCCTAGCACAGATACGCAGTATTTT
CDR3: CASSQPPGLAGGPSTDTQYF

size: .
V: TRBV7-6
D: .
J: TRBJ2-3
DNA: TGTGCCAGCAGCCGGGACTTTATTAGCACAGATACGCAGTATTTT
CDR3: CASSRDFISTDTQYF

size: .
V: TRBV11-2
D: .
J: TRBJ2-5
DNA: TGTGCCAGCAGCCTCGGAGGTTCAGAGACCCAGTACTTC
CDR3: CASSLGGSETQYF

size: .
V: TRBV7-2
D: .
J: TRBJ2-5
DNA: TGTGCCAGCAGCCCCCAGGGGAATAATTCACCCCTCCACTTC
CDR3: CASSPQGNNSPLHF

size: few
V: TRBV7-2
D: TRBD1
J: TRBJ2-7
DNA: TGTGCCAGCAGCTCGAACAGGGGACCCTACGAGCAGTACTTC
CDR3: CASSSNRGPYEQYF

size: .
V: TRBV5-1
D: .
J: TRBJ1-4
DNA: TGCGCCAGCAGCGGGGGCCTTAATGAAAAACTGTTTTTT
CDR3: CASSGGLNEKLFF

size: medium-sized
V: TRBV7-9
D: TRBD1
J: TRBJ2-1
DNA: TGTGCCAGCAGCTTTGGGACAGGAGAGCAGTTCTTC
CDR3: CASSFGTGEQFF

size: .
V: TRBV11-2
D: .
J: TRBJ1-4
DNA: TGTGCCAGCGGAAATGAAAAACTGTTTTTT
CDR3: CASGNEKLFF

size: .
V: TRBV5-5
D: .
J: TRBJ2-3
DNA: TGTGCCAGCACCGTTACTACTAGCACAGATACGCAGTATTTT
CDR3: CASTVTTSTDTQYF

size: .
V: TRBV5-1
D: .
J: TRBJ2-5
DNA: TGCGCCAGCAGCTTGGGGTTGAGGGACGTATCACCCCTCCACTTC
CDR3: CASSLGLRDVSPLHF